This TCR beta chain stems from a study of blood T cells in healthy people across ages. The V end lost 4 bases, the J end lost 2 bases, and 15 bases lay between the germline ends. The length of the CDR3 is 15 residues. Germline assignment: CDR1 DFQATT and CDR2 SNEGSKA (reference sequence). Combining a sample-barcoded 5' primer with a J-beta primer mix, a second PCR ran for 7 to 11 cycles. No fewer than 3 million CDR3-containing paired-end reads came from each sample. TCRdb reprocessed the 5' RACE reads via MiXCR and lists one record per CDR3 protein. The sample carries 1.5 million to 2 million distinct CDR3 sequences, about 28% recorded once. This clonotype was found many times.

The source material was blood. V is TRBV20-1 and J is TRBJ1-5; D possibly corresponds to TRBD1 (5 bases). The clonotype was recovered from a woman in her twenties or thirties in good health. CDR3 sequence reads: CSAIPGSGGNQPQHF. The CDR3 nucleotides are TGCAGTGCTATCCCAGGGAGCGGGGGCAATCAGCCCCAGCATTTT.